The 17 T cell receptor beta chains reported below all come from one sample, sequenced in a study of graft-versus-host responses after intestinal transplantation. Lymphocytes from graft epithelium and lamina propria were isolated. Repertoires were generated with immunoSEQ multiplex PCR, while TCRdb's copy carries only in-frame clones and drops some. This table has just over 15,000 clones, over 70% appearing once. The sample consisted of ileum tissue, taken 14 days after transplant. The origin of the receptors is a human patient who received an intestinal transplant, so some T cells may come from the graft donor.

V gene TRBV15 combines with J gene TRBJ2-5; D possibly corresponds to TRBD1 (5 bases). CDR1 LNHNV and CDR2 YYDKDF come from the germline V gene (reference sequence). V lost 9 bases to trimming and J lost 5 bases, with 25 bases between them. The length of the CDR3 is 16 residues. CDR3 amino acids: CATYSYRPNKEETQYF. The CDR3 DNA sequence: TGTGCCACGTACAGTTACAGGCCCAATAAGGAGGAGACCCAGTACTTC.

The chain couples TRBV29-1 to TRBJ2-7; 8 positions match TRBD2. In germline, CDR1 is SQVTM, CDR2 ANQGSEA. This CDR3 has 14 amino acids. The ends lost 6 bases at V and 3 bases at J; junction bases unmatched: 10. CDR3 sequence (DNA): TGCAGCGTCGCGACGGGACTAGGGAGCTACGAGCAGTACTTC. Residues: CSVATGLGSYEQYF.

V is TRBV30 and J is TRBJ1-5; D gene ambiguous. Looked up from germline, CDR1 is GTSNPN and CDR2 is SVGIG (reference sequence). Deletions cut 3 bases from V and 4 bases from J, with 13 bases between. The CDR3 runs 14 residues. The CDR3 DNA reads TGTGCCTGGAGCGGCGGGGTTCGGAATCAGCCCCAGCATTTT. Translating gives CAWSGGVRNQPQHF.

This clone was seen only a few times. The CDR3 loop reads CASSLPYNSPLHF. CDR3 in DNA: TGTGCCAGCAGTTTGCCCTATAATTCACCCCTCCACTTT. The rearrangement links TRBV28 to TRBJ1-6; D is unclear. Trimming left V 3 bases short and J 2 bases short, with 2 bases between. The germline gives CDR1 MDHEN, CDR2 SYDVKM. The CDR3 has 13 residues.

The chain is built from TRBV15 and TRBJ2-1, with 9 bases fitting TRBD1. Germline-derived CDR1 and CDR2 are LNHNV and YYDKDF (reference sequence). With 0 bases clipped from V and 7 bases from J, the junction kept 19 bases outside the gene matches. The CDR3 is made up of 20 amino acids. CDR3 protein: CATSRDQPGTGIIMGNEQFF. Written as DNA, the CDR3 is TGTGCCACCAGCAGAGACCAACCCGGGACAGGGATTATAATGGGGAATGAGCAGTTCTTC.

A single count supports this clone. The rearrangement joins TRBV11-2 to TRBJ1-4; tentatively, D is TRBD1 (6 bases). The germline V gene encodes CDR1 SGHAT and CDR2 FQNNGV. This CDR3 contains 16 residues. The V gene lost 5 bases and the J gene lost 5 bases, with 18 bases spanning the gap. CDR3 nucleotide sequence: TGTGCCAGCAGCCCCCTTTCCGGACAGCTAAATGAAAAACTGTTTTTT. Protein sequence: CASSPLSGQLNEKLFF.

The CDR3 loop reads CSATSYEQYF. The CDR3 DNA reads TGCAGTGCTACGTCCTACGAGCAGTACTTC. The genes are TRBV20-1 and TRBJ2-7; D is uncertain. V shed 4 bases and J shed 1 base, with 2 bases lying between them. The CDR3 spans 10 residues. CDR1 DFQATT and CDR2 SNEGSKA come from the germline V gene (reference sequence).

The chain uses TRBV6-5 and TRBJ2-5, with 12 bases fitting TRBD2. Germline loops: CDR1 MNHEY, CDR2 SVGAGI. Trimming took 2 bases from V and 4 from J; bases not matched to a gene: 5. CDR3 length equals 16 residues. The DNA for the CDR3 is TGTGCCAGCAGTTACCAATCGGGACTAGCGGGAGAGACCCAGTACTTC. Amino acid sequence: CASSYQSGLAGETQYF.

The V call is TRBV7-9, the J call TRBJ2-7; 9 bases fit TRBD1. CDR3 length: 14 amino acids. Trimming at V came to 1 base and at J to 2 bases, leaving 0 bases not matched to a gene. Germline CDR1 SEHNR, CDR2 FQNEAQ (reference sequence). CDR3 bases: TGTGCCAGCAGCTTAGGGACAGGGGCCTACGAGCAGTACTTC. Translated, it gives CASSLGTGAYEQYF.

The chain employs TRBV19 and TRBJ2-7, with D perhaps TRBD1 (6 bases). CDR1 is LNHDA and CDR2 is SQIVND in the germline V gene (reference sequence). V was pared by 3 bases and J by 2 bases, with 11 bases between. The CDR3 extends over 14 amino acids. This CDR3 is CASSMGHHTYEQYF. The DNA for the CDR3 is TGTGCCAGTAGTATGGGACACCATACCTACGAGCAGTACTTC.

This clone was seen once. CDR3 sequence: CAISGQAEKVSTDTQYF. CDR3 sequence (DNA): TGTGCCATCAGTGGACAGGCGGAAAAAGTCAGCACAGATACGCAGTATTTT. The chain uses TRBV10-3 and TRBJ2-3; possible D gene TRBD1, 6 bases. The CDR3 covers 17 residues. Germline-derived CDR1 and CDR2 are ENHRY and SYGVKD. Trimming removed 4 bases at V and 0 bases at J, with 17 bases between.

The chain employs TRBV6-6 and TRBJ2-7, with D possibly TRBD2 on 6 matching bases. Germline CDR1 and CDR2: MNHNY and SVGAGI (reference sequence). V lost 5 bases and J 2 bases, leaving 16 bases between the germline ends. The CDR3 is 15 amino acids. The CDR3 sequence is CASSGRDFPPYEQYF. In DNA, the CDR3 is TGTGCCAGCAGTGGAAGGGACTTCCCTCCCTACGAGCAGTACTTC.

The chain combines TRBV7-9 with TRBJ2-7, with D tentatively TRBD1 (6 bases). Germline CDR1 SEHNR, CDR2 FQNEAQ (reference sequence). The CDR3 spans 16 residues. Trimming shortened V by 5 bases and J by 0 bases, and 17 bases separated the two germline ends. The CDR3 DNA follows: TGTGCCAGCAGCCAGGGGCAGGGCCGGAGCTCCTACGAGCAGTACTTC. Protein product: CASSQGQGRSSYEQYF.

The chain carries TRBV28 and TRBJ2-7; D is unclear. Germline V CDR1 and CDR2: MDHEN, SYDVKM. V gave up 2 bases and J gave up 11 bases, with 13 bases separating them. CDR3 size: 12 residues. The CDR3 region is CASSLPGRSKYF. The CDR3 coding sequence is TGTGCCAGCAGTTTACCCGGCAGGTCAAAGTACTTC.

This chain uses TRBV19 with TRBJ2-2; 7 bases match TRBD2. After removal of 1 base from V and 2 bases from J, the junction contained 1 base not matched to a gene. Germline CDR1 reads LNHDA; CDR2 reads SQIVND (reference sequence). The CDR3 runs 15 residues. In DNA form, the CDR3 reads TGTGCCAGTAGTATAGCGGGAGGAAACACCGGGGAGCTGTTTTTT. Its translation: CASSIAGGNTGELFF.

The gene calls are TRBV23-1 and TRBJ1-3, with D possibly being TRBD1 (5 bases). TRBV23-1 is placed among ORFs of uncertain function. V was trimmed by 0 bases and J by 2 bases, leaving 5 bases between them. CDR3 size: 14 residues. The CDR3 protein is CASSQSGAGNTIYF. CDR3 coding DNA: TGCGCCAGCAGTCAATCGGGGGCTGGAAACACCATATATTTT.

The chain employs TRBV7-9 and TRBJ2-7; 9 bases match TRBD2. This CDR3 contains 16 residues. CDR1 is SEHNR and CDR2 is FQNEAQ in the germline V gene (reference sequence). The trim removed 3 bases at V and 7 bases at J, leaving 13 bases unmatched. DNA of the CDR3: TGTGCCAGCAGCTTGGCGGGACTAGCTGGATATGTAGAGCAGTACTTC. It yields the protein CASSLAGLAGYVEQYF.